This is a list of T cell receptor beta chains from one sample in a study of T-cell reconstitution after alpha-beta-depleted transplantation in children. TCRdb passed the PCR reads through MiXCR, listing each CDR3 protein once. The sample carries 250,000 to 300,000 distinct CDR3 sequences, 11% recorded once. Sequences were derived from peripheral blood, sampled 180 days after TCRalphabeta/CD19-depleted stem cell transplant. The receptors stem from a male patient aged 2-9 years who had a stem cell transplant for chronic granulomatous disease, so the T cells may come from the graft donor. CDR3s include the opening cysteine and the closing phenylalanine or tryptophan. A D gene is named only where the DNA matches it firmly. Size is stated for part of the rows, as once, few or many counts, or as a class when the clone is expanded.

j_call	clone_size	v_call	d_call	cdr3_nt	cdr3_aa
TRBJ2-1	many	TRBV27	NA	TGTGCCAGCAGTTGGGGGGGGCTTTACAATGAGCAGTTCTTC	CASSWGGLYNEQFF
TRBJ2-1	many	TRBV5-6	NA	TGTGCCAGCAGCCCATTGTATAACACGGGGAACAATGAGCAGTTCTTC	CASSPLYNTGNNEQFF
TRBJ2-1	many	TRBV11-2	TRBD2	TGTGCCAGCAGCTTACGGACTAGCGGGAGGGGACAATTAAGGTACAATGAGCAGTTCTTC	CASSLRTSGRGQLRYNEQFF
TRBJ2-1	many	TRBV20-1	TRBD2	TGCAGTGCTAGTCCCGGGACTACCTACAATGAGCAGTTCTTC	CSASPGTTYNEQFF
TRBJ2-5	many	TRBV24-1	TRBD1	TGTGCCACCAGTGATCCTGGACAGGGGGCGATGGAGACCCAGTACTTC	CATSDPGQGAMETQYF
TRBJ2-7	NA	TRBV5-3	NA	TGTGCCAGAAGCTTGGTCTACGAGCAGTACTTC	CARSLVYEQYF
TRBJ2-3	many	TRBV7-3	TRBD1	TGTGCCAGCAGCTTAATAGGGACAGGGGTCACAGATACGCAGTATTTT	CASSLIGTGVTDTQYF
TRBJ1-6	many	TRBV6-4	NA	TGTGCCAGCAGCAAGGGATCGTCTAATTCACCCCTCCACTTT	CASSKGSSNSPLHF
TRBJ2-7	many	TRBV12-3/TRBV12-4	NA	TGTGCCAGCACCCGCCAGGGTCCCTACGAGCAGTACTTC	CASTRQGPYEQYF
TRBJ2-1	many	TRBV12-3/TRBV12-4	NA	TGTGCCAGCAGTTCATGGGAAAACAATGAGCAGTTCTTC	CASSSWENNEQFF
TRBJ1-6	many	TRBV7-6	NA	TGTGCCAGCAGCTTAGGGACGGAGAGTAATTCACCCCTCCACTTT	CASSLGTESNSPLHF
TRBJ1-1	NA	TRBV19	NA	TGTGCCAGTAGTATCCTCCCGGGGGTGAACACTGAAGCTTTCTTT	CASSILPGVNTEAFF
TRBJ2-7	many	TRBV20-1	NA	TGCAGTGCTAGAGACTGGAGCGGGTACGAGCAGTACTTC	CSARDWSGYEQYF
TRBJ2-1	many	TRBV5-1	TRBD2	TGCGCCAGCAGCTTATTCCCGGGACTAGCGGAGCAGTTCTTC	CASSLFPGLAEQFF
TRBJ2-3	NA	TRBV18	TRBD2	TGTGCCAGCTCACCCAGGGCTAGCGGGAGAGATACGCAGTATTTT	CASSPRASGRDTQYF
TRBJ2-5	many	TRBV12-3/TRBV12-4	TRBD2	TGTGCCAGCAGTCGGCTAGCGGGAGGCCAGCAAGAGACCCAGTACTTC	CASSRLAGGQQETQYF
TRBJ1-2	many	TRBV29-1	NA	TGCAGCGTTGAGGGCGGGCGCCGGGATGGCTACACCTTC	CSVEGGRRDGYTF
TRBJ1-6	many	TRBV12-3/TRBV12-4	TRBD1	TGTGCCAGCAGTTTAAATCCCGGACAGGGTAATTCACCCCTCCACTTT	CASSLNPGQGNSPLHF
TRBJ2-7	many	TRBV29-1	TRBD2	TGCAGCGTTGACCCCGGGACTAACTACGAGCAGTACTTC	CSVDPGTNYEQYF
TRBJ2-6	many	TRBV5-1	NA	TGCGCCAGCAGCTTGTTACAGGGAATTTCTGGGGCCAACGTCCTGACTTTC	CASSLLQGISGANVLTF
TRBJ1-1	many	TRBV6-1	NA	TGTGCCAGCAGTCCACCGCGGGGAACAGGCCAGAACACTGAAGCTTTCTTT	CASSPPRGTGQNTEAFF
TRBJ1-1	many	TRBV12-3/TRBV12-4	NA	TGTGCCAGCAGTTTAGTGCTAGGGAAGGACACTGAAGCTTTCTTT	CASSLVLGKDTEAFF
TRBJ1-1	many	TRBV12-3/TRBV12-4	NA	TGTGCCAGCAGTGACAGGTGGGGCACTGAAGCTTTCTTT	CASSDRWGTEAFF
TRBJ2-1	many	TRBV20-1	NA	TGCAGTGCTCGGGACTTGACTGGGGGTGAGCAGTTCTTC	CSARDLTGGEQFF
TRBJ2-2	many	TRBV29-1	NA	TGCAGCGTTCTCGGGAACACCGGGGAGCTGTTTTTT	CSVLGNTGELFF
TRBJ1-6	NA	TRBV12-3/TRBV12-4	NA	TGTGCCGGCAGATCGGGGAGCTCCTATAATTCACCCCTCCACTTT	CAGRSGSSYNSPLHF
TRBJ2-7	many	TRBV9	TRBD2	TGTGCCAGCAGCCCCCGGTGGGGCGGGGAGGGCGAGCAGTACTTC	CASSPRWGGEGEQYF
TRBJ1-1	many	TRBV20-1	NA	TGCAGTGCTAGAGATCCACGTCTAACCGCTGAAGCTTTCTTT	CSARDPRLTAEAFF
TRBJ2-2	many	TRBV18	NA	TGTGCCAGCTCACCTATAATAACAGGCACCGGGGAGCTGTTTTTT	CASSPIITGTGELFF
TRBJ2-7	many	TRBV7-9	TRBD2	TGTGCCAGCAGCCGCAGGTACTGGGCGGGAGGGCCCCGAAGCTCCTACGAGCAGTACTTC	CASSRRYWAGGPRSSYEQYF
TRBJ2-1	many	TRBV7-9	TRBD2	TGTGCCAGCAGCAGAACTAGCGCCCACAATGAGCAGTTCTTC	CASSRTSAHNEQFF
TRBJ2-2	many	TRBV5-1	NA	TGCGCCAGCAGCTTGGTAACCGGGACGACGAACACCGGGGAGCTGTTTTTT	CASSLVTGTTNTGELFF
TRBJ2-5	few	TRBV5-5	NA	TGTGCCAGCAGCTTGCGAGCCCGGGCAGGGTTGGAGACCCAGTACTTC	CASSLRARAGLETQYF
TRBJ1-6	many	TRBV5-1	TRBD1	TGCGCCAGCAGCTCGCCCCCGGGACAGGGCCCTAATTCACCCCTCCACTTT	CASSSPPGQGPNSPLHF
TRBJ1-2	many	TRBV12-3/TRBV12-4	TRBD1	TGTGCCAGCAGACAGGGACAGGGTTATGGCTACACCTTC	CASRQGQGYGYTF
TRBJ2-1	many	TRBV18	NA	TGTGCCAGCTCACCACCGAGCGGACACTCCTACAATGAGCAGTTCTTC	CASSPPSGHSYNEQFF
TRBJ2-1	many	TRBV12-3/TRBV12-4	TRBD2	TGTGCCAGCAGTTTTCGGGGGGTTCCCCACAATGAGCAGTTCTTC	CASSFRGVPHNEQFF
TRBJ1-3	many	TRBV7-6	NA	TGTGCCAGCAGCTCTGCGGACAGCTCTGGAAACACCATATATTTT	CASSSADSSGNTIYF
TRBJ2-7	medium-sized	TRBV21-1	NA	TGTGCCAGCAGCATAGCGACAGGGCCCTACGAGCAGTACTTC	CASSIATGPYEQYF
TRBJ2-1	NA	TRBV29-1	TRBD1	TGCAGCGTTGGGGGACAGTCCTCCTACAATGAGCAGTTCTTC	CSVGGQSSYNEQFF
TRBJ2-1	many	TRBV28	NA	TGTGCCAGCAGTTTATCGGCACCTTACAATGAGCAGTTCTTC	CASSLSAPYNEQFF
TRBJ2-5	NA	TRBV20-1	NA	TGCAGTGCTAGAGATGTCCCGCGTGGCCCTTCGGGTTCAATCCAAGAGACCCAGTACTTC	CSARDVPRGPSGSIQETQYF
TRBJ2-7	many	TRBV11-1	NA	TGTGCCAGCAGCTTAGCACTCCTTCTGACAGGGAGGTCAGGCGACGAGCAGTACTTC	CASSLALLLTGRSGDEQYF